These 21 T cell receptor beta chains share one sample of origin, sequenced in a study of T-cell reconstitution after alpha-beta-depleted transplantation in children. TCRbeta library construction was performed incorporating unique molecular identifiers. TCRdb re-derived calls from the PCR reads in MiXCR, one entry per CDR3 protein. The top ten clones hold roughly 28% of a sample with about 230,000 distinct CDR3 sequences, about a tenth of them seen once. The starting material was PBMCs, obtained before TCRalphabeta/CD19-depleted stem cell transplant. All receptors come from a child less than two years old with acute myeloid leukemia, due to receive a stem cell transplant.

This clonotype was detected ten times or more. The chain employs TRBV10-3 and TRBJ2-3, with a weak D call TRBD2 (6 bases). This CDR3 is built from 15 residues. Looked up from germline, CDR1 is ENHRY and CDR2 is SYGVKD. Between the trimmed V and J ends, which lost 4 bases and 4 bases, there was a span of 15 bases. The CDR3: CAISVTGSWADTQYF. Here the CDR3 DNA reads TGTGCCATCAGTGTGACCGGGAGTTGGGCAGATACGCAGTATTTT.

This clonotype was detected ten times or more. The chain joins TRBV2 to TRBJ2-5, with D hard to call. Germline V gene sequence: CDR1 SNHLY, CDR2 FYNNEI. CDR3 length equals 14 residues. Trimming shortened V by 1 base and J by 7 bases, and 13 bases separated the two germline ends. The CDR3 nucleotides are TGTGCCAGCAGTGAAGAGGTTACGTTGGGGACCCAGTACTTC. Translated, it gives CASSEEVTLGTQYF. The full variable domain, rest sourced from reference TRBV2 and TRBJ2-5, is EPEVTQTPSHQVTQMGQEVILRCVPISNHLYFYWYRQILGQKVEFLVSFYNNEISEKSEIFDDQFSVERPDGSNFTLKIRSTKLEDSAMYFCASSEEVTLGTQYFGPGTRLLVL.

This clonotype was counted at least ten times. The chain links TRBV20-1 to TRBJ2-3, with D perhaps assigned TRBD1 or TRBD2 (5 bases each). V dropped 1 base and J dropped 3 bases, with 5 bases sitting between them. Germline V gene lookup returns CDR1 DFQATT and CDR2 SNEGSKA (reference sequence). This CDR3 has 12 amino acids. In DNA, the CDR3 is TGCAGTGCTAGAGGGGGGACAGATACGCAGTATTTT. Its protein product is CSARGGTDTQYF.

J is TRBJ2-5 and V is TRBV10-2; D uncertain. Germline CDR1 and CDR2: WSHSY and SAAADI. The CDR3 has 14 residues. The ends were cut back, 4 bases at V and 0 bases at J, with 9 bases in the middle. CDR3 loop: CASSALGNQETQYF. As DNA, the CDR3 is TGCGCCAGCAGTGCTCTAGGGAACCAAGAGACCCAGTACTTC.

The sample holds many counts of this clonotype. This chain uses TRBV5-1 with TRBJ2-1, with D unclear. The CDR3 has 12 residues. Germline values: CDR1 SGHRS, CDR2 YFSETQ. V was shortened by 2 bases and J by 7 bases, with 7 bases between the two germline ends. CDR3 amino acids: CASSFSANEQFF. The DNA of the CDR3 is TGCGCCAGCAGCTTCTCGGCGAATGAGCAGTTCTTC.

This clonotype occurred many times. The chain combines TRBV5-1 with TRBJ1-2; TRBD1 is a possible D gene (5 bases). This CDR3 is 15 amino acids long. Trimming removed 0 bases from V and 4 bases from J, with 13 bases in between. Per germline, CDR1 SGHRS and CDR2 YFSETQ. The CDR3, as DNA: TGCGCCAGCAGCTTGGGGGGGTCCGGGTCCTATGGCTACACCTTC. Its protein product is CASSLGGSGSYGYTF. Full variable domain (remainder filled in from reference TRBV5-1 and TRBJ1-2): KAGVTQTPRYLIKTRGQQVTLSCSPISGHRSVSWYQQTPGQGLQFLFEYFSETQRNKGNFPGRFSGRQFSNSRSEMNVSTLELGDSALYLCASSLGGSGSYGYTFGSGTRLTVV.

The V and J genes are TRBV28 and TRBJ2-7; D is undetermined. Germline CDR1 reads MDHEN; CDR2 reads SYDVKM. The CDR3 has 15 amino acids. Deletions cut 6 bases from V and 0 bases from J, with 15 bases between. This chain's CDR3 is CASRKRILSSYEQYF. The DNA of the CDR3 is TGTGCCAGCAGGAAACGCATCCTGAGCTCCTACGAGCAGTACTTC.

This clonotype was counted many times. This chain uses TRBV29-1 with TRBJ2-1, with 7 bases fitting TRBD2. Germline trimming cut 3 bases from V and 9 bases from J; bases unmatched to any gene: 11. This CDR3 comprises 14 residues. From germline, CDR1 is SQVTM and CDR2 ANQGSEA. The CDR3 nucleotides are TGCAGCGTTGATCCCCCATGGGAGGGCCCTGAGCAGTTCTTC. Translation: CSVDPPWEGPEQFF.

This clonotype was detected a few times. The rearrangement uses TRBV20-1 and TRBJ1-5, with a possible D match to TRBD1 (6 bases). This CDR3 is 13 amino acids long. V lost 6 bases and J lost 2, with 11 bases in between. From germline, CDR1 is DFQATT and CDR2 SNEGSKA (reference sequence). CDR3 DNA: TGCAGTGCCCTGACAGGCGGCAATCAGCCCCAGCATTTT. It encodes CSALTGGNQPQHF.

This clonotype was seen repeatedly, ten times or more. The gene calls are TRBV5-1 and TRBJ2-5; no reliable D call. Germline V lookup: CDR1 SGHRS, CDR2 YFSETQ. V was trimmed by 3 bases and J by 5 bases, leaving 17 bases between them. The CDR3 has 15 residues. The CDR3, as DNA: TGCGCCAGCAGCTACGAACGAAGTAAAGGGGAGACCCAGTACTTC. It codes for CASSYERSKGETQYF.

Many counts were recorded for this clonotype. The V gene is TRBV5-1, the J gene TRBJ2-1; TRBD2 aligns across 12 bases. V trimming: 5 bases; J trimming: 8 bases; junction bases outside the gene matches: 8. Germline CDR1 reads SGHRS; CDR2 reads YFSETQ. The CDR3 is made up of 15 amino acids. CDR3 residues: CASRSGTSGLDEQFF. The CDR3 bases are TGCGCCAGCAGGTCCGGGACTAGCGGGCTAGATGAGCAGTTCTTC.

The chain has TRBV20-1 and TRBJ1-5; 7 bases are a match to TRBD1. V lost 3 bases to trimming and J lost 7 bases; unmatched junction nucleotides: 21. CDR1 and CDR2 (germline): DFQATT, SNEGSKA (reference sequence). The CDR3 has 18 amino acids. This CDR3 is CSAREEGTVFFFGQPQHF. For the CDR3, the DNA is TGCAGTGCTAGGGAGGAAGGGACAGTTTTTTTTTTTGGGCAGCCCCAGCATTTT.

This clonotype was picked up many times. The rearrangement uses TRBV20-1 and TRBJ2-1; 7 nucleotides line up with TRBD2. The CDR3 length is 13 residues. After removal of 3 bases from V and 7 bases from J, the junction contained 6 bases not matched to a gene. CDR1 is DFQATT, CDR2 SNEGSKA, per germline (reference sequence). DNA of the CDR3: TGCAGTGCTAGTCGCCCAGCGGGGAATGAGCAGTTCTTC. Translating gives CSASRPAGNEQFF.

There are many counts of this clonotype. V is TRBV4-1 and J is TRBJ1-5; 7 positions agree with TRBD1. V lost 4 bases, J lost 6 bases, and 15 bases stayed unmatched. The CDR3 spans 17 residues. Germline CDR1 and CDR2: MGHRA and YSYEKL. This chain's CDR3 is CASSPSALTGEVQPQHF. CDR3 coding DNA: TGCGCCAGCAGCCCGTCAGCACTCACAGGGGAGGTTCAGCCCCAGCATTTT.

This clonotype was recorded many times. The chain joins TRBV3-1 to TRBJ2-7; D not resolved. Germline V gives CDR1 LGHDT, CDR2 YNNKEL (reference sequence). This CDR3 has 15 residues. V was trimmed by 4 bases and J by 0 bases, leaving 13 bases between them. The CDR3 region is CASSPLQRLSYEQYF. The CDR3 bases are TGTGCCAGCAGCCCCCTCCAGCGCCTCTCCTACGAGCAGTACTTC.

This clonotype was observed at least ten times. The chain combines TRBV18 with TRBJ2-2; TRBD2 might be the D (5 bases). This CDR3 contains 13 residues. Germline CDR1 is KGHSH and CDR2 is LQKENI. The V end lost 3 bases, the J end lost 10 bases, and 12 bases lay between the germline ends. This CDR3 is CASSPEREMELFF. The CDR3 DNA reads TGTGCCAGCTCACCCGAGAGGGAAATGGAGCTGTTTTTT. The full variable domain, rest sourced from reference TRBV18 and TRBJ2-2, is NAGVMQNPRHLVRRRGQEARLRCSPMKGHSHVYWYRQLPEEGLKFMVYLQKENIIDESGMPKERFSAEFPKEGPSILRIQQVVRGDSAAYFCASSPEREMELFFGEGSRLTVL.

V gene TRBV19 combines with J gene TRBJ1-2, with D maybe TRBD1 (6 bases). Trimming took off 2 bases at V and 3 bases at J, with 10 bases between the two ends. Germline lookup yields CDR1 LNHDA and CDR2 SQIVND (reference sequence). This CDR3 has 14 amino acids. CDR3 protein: CASSIIPGDYGYTF. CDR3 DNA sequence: TGTGCCAGTAGTATAATCCCAGGGGACTATGGCTACACCTTC.

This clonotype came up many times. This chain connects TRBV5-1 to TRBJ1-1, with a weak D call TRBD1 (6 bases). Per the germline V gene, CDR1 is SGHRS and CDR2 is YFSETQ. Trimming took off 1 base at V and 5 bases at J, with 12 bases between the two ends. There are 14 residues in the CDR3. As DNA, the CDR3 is TGCGCCAGCAGCTTGTCGGGGGGCGGAACTGAAGCTTTCTTT. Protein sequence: CASSLSGGGTEAFF.

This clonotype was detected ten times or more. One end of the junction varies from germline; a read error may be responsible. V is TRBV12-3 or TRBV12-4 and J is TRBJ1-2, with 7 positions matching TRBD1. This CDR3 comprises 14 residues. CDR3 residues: CASSLGSQGRPRAF. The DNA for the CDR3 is TGTGCCAGCAGTCTTGGTTCACAGGGGCGCCCTCGGGCCTTC.

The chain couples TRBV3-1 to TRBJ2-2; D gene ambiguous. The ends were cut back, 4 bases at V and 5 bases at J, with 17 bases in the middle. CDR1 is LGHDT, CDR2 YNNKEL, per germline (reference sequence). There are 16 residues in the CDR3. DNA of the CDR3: TGTGCCAGCAGCCTAGATTTGGTTACCCCGACCGGGGAGCTGTTTTTT. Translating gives CASSLDLVTPTGELFF. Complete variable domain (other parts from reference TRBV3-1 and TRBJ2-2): DTAVSQTPKYLVTQMGNDKSIKCEQNLGHDTMYWYKQDSKKFLKIMFSYNNKELIINETVPNRFSPKSPDKAHLNLHINSLELGDSAVYFCASSLDLVTPTGELFFGEGSRLTVL.

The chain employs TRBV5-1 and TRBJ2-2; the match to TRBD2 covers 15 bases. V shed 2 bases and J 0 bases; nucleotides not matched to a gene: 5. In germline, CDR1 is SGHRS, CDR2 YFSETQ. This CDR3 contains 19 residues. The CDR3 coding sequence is TGCGCCAGCAGCTTCTTTGGGACTAGCGGGAGGACGAACACCGGGGAGCTGTTTTTT. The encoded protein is CASSFFGTSGRTNTGELFF. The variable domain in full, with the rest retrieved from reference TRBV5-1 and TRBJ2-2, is KAGVTQTPRYLIKTRGQQVTLSCSPISGHRSVSWYQQTPGQGLQFLFEYFSETQRNKGNFPGRFSGRQFSNSRSEMNVSTLELGDSALYLCASSFFGTSGRTNTGELFFGEGSRLTVL.